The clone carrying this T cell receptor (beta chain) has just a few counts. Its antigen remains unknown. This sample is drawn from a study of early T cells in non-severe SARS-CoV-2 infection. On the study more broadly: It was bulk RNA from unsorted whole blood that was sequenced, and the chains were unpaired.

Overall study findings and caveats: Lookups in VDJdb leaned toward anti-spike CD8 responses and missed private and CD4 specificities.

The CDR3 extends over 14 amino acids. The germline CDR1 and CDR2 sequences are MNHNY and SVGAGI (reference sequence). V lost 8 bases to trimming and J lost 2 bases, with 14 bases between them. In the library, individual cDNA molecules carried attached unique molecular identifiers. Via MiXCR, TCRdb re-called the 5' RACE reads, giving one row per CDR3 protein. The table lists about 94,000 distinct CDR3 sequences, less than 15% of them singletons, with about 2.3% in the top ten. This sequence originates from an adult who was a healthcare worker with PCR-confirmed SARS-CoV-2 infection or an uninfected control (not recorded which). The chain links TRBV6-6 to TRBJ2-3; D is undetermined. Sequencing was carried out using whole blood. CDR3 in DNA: TGTGCCAGCCTCGGCAGAACCTTCACAGATACGCAGTATTTT. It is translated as CASLGRTFTDTQYF.